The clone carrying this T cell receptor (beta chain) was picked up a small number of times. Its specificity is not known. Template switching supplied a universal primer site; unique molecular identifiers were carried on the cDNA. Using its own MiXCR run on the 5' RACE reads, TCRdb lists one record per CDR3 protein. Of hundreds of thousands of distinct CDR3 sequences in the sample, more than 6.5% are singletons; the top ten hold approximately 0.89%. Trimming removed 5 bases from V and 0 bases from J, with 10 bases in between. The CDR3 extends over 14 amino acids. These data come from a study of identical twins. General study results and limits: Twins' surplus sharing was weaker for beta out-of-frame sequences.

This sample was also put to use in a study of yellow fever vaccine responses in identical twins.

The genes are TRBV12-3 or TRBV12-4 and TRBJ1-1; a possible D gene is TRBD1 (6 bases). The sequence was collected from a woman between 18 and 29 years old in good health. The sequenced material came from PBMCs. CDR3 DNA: TGTGCCAGCAGTGCGGACAGCCTGAACACTGAAGCTTTCTTT. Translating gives CASSADSLNTEAFF.